This TCR beta chain was sequenced during a study of cytomegalovirus exposure and HLA in healthy donors. Whole-study results and caveats: The finding came from a later analysis; first-cohort TCR clusters tended to co-occur in the roughly 120 validation repertoires. Most observed TCR sequences were rare, whereas some public TCRs were detected in many donors. Cytomegalovirus status was reportedly diagnosed by the classifier with high specificity and sensitivity.

Generated by immunoSEQ multiplex PCR, the TCRdb table keeps only in-frame clones and is missing some. This repertoire shows some 150,000 clones, around 90% found once; its top ten account for less than 5.5%. CDR3 size: 17 residues. The germline CDR1 and CDR2 sequences are MNHEY and SMNVEV (reference sequence). J was trimmed by 4 bases and V by 1 base; bases with no gene match: 6. Details on this clone: Its matching antigen is unknown.

The TCR originated in a man aged 18 to 35 in good health and CMV-seropositive. This chain joins TRBV27 and TRBJ2-1, with 11 bases that match TRBD2. Sequenced input: PBMCs. The CDR3 DNA sequence: TGTGCCAGCAGTTTATTGGCTAGCGGGGGGTCTTACAATGAGCAGTTCTTC. Translation: CASSLLASGGSYNEQFF.